This TCR beta chain appears in the sequencing data of a study of T-cell reconstitution after alpha-beta-depleted transplantation in children. A TCRbeta library incorporating unique molecular identifiers was prepared. TCRdb used MiXCR to reprocess the PCR reads, holding one entry per CDR3 protein. The table has 250,000 to 400,000 distinct CDR3 sequences, approximately 23% seen once. This clonotype was seen a handful of times. CDR1 MNHNS and CDR2 SASEGT come from the germline V gene. Trimming shortened V by 6 bases and J by 3 bases, and 9 bases separated the two germline ends. The CDR3 is 12 residues long.

The material was PBMCs, mostly from graft donor cells, obtained 180 days after TCRalphabeta/CD19-depleted stem cell transplant. The J gene is TRBJ2-7, the V gene TRBV6-1, with D tentatively TRBD1 (5 bases). This receptor was identified in a male patient aged 10 to 17 who had a stem cell transplant for acute lymphoblastic leukemia, so the T cells may come from the graft donor. CDR3: CASRAGYYEQYF. CDR3 DNA: TGTGCCAGCAGGGCAGGGTACTACGAGCAGTACTTC.